Listed below are T cell receptor beta chains from one sample, sequenced in a study of cytomegalovirus exposure and HLA in healthy donors. This table comes from immunoSEQ multiplex PCR, and its TCRdb copy is limited to in-frame clones, with some not included. The table lists 200,000 to 300,000 clones, 70% to 90% of them singletons. Sequences were obtained from PBMCs. These receptor sequences come from a woman in her fifties or sixties in good health and CMV-seropositive. Each CDR3 is given with its conserved first and last residue. Fields, in order: D gene, clone size, V gene, J gene, CDR3 protein, CDR3 DNA. D genes are given only for firm matches. A clone size is listed for some rows: how often the clone was seen (once, few, many), or a class if it is expanded.

d_call: -; clone_size: -; v_call: TRBV4-1; j_call: TRBJ1-2; cdr3_aa: CASSQKDSRYGYTF; cdr3_nt: TGCGCCAGCAGCCAAAAGGACAGTCGTTATGGCTACACCTTC
d_call: TRBD1; clone_size: -; v_call: TRBV6-6; j_call: TRBJ2-7; cdr3_aa: CASSYSTGTGRNEQYF; cdr3_nt: TGTGCCAGCAGTTACTCAACCGGGACAGGGAGGAACGAGCAGTACTTC
d_call: -; clone_size: -; v_call: TRBV5-1; j_call: TRBJ2-3; cdr3_aa: CASSLGLPMDTQYF; cdr3_nt: TGCGCCAGCAGCTTGGGACTCCCCATGGATACGCAGTATTTT
d_call: -; clone_size: -; v_call: TRBV19; j_call: TRBJ2-2; cdr3_aa: CASSPYVGRTTNTGELFF; cdr3_nt: TGTGCCAGTAGTCCCTACGTGGGACGGACTACGAACACCGGGGAGCTGTTTTTT
d_call: -; clone_size: -; v_call: TRBV5-4; j_call: TRBJ2-1; cdr3_aa: CASSLLDSGRANEQFF; cdr3_nt: TGTGCCAGCAGCTTGTTGGACAGTGGGCGAGCGAATGAGCAGTTCTTC
d_call: TRBD1; clone_size: -; v_call: TRBV28; j_call: TRBJ2-5; cdr3_aa: CASSPPDRGETQYF; cdr3_nt: TGTGCCAGCAGTCCACCGGACAGGGGAGAGACCCAGTACTTC
d_call: -; clone_size: -; v_call: TRBV10-3; j_call: TRBJ1-2; cdr3_aa: CAISPREESDGYTF; cdr3_nt: TGTGCCATCTCACCAAGAGAGGAATCGGATGGCTACACCTTC
d_call: -; clone_size: -; v_call: TRBV28; j_call: TRBJ1-2; cdr3_aa: CASSFLGAGEDGYTF; cdr3_nt: TGTGCCAGCAGTTTTCTGGGGGCCGGGGAAGATGGCTACACCTTC
d_call: -; clone_size: -; v_call: TRBV2; j_call: TRBJ2-1; cdr3_aa: CASRTGLVNEQFF; cdr3_nt: TGTGCCAGCAGGACAGGTTTGGTAAATGAGCAGTTCTTC
d_call: TRBD2; clone_size: -; v_call: TRBV2; j_call: TRBJ2-7; cdr3_aa: CARGSSGSTYEQYF; cdr3_nt: TGTGCCAGGGGCTCTAGCGGGAGTACCTACGAGCAGTACTTC
d_call: TRBD1; clone_size: -; v_call: TRBV6-5; j_call: TRBJ1-2; cdr3_aa: CASFTTGGPNYGYTF; cdr3_nt: TGTGCCAGCTTTACGACAGGGGGTCCCAACTATGGCTACACCTTC
d_call: -; clone_size: -; v_call: TRBV19; j_call: TRBJ2-4; cdr3_aa: CASSIVAGIAKNIQYF; cdr3_nt: TGTGCCAGTAGTATAGTAGCTGGTATTGCCAAAAACATTCAGTACTTC
d_call: -; clone_size: -; v_call: TRBV5-1; j_call: TRBJ1-1; cdr3_aa: CASSLVPEGAEAFF; cdr3_nt: TGCGCCAGCAGCTTGGTGCCAGAGGGCGCTGAAGCTTTCTTT
d_call: TRBD1; clone_size: -; v_call: TRBV7-9; j_call: TRBJ1-1; cdr3_aa: CASSRGGGLLVFKAFF; cdr3_nt: TGTGCCAGCAGCCGAGGGGGCGGACTGTTAGTGTTTAAAGCTTTCTTT
d_call: -; clone_size: few; v_call: TRBV18; j_call: TRBJ2-2; cdr3_aa: CASSPDRNTGELFF; cdr3_nt: TGTGCCAGCTCACCCGACAGGAACACCGGGGAGCTGTTTTTT
d_call: TRBD2; clone_size: -; v_call: TRBV30; j_call: TRBJ2-5; cdr3_aa: CAWRVTSTIGTQYF; cdr3_nt: TGTGCCTGGAGGGTGACTAGCACGATCGGGACCCAGTACTTC
d_call: -; clone_size: -; v_call: TRBV5-1; j_call: TRBJ2-5; cdr3_aa: CASSRVTQETQYF; cdr3_nt: TGCGCCAGCAGCCGGGTCACCCAAGAGACCCAGTACTTC
d_call: -; clone_size: -; v_call: TRBV19; j_call: TRBJ1-5; cdr3_aa: CASSIQGGNQPQHF; cdr3_nt: TGTGCCAGTAGTATTCAAGGGGGCAATCAGCCCCAGCATTTT
d_call: -; clone_size: -; v_call: TRBV29-1; j_call: TRBJ2-7; cdr3_aa: CSARGTYEQYF; cdr3_nt: TGCAGCGCCAGGGGAACCTACGAGCAGTACTTC
d_call: TRBD1; clone_size: -; v_call: TRBV6-5; j_call: TRBJ1-5; cdr3_aa: CASSYSSDRGHQPQHF; cdr3_nt: TGTGCCAGCAGTTACTCATCGGACAGGGGGCATCAGCCCCAGCATTTT
d_call: -; clone_size: -; v_call: TRBV10-3; j_call: TRBJ2-2; cdr3_aa: CAISGGGHVGELFF; cdr3_nt: TGTGCCATCAGTGGGGGGGGGCATGTCGGGGAGCTGTTTTTT
d_call: -; clone_size: -; v_call: TRBV19; j_call: TRBJ1-1; cdr3_aa: CASWGDLNTEAFF; cdr3_nt: TGTGCCAGTTGGGGGGACTTGAACACTGAAGCTTTCTTT
d_call: -; clone_size: -; v_call: TRBV28; j_call: TRBJ2-7; cdr3_aa: CASGTRWADEQYF; cdr3_nt: TGTGCCAGCGGCACTCGCTGGGCCGACGAGCAGTACTTC
d_call: TRBD2; clone_size: -; v_call: TRBV18; j_call: TRBJ2-3; cdr3_aa: CASSPGTSGRYKDTQYF; cdr3_nt: TGTGCCAGCTCACCAGGGACTAGCGGGAGGTACAAAGATACGCAGTATTTT
d_call: -; clone_size: -; v_call: TRBV18; j_call: TRBJ1-2; cdr3_aa: CASSPTGSNYGYTF; cdr3_nt: TGTGCCAGCTCACCAACAGGGAGCAACTATGGCTACACCTTC
d_call: TRBD1; clone_size: -; v_call: TRBV10-2; j_call: TRBJ1-1; cdr3_aa: CASSELPQGVAYRTEAFF; cdr3_nt: TGCGCCAGCAGTGAGTTGCCCCAGGGGGTAGCGTATAGGACTGAAGCTTTCTTT
d_call: TRBD2; clone_size: -; v_call: TRBV30; j_call: TRBJ2-3; cdr3_aa: CAWSDLSGRVPPDTQYF; cdr3_nt: TGTGCCTGGTCTGACCTAAGCGGGAGGGTTCCCCCAGATACGCAGTATTTT